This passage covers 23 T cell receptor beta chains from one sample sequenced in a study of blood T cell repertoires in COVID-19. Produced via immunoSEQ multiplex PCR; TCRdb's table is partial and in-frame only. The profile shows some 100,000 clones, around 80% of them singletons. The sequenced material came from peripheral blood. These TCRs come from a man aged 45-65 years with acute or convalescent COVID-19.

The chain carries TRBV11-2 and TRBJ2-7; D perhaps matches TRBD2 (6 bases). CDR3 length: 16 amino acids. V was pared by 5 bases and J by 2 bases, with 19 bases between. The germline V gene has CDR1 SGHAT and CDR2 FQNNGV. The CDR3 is CASSPINRRETYEQYF. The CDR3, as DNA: TGTGCCAGCAGCCCCATAAATAGGAGGGAAACCTACGAGCAGTACTTC.

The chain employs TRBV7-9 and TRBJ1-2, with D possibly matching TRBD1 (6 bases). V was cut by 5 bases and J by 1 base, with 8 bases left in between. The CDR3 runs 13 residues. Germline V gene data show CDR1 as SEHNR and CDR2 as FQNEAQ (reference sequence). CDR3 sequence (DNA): TGTGCCAGCAGCAGGGACATTAACTATGGCTACACCTTC. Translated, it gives CASSRDINYGYTF. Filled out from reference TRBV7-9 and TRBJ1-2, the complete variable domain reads DTGVSQNPRHKITKRGQNVTFRCDPISEHNRLYWYRQTLGQGPEFLTYFQNEAQLEKSRLLSDRFSAERPKGSFSTLEIQRTEQGDSAMYLCASSRDINYGYTFGSGTRLTVV.

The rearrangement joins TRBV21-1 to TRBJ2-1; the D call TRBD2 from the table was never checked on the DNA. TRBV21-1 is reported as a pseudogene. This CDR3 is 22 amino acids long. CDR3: CASSKLLGAANSGRSSYNEQFF. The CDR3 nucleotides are TGTGCCAGCAGCAAATTGCTCGGGGCGGCAAATAGCGGGAGGAGCTCCTACAATGAGCAGTTCTTC.

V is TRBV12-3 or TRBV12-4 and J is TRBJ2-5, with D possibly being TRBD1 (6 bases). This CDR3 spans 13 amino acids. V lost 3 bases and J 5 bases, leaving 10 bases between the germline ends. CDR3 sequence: CASSLGAEETQYF. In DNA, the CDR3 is TGTGCCAGCAGTTTGGGGGCAGAGGAGACCCAGTACTTC.

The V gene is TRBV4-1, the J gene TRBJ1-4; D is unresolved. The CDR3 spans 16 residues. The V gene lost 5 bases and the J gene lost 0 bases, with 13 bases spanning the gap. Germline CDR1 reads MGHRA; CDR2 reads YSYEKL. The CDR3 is CASSYQSGPTNEKLFF. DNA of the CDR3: TGCGCCAGCAGCTATCAGTCAGGTCCAACTAATGAAAAACTGTTTTTT.

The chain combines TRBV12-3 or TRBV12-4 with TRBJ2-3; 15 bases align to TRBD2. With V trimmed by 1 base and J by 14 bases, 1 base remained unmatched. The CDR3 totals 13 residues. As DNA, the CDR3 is TGTGCCAGCAGTTTAGGGGGACTAGCGGGAGGGTATTTT. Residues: CASSLGGLAGGYF.

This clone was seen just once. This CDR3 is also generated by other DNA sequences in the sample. The CDR3, as DNA: TGTGCCAGCAGCCAAGCACGGGGTACTGAAGCTTTCTTT. This translates into CASSQARGTEAFF. The chain has TRBV3-1 (or the pseudogene TRBV3-2) and TRBJ1-1; no definite D call. CDR1 is LGHDT, CDR2 YNNKEL, per germline (reference sequence). Trimming left V 1 base short and J 5 bases short, with 8 bases between. The CDR3 totals 13 residues.

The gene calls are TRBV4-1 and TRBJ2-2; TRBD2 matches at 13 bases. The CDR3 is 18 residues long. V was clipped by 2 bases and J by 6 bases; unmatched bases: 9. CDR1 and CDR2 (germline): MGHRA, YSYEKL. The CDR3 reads CASSQTSGRAPGAGELFF. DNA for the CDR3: TGCGCCAGCAGCCAAACTAGCGGGAGGGCCCCGGGGGCCGGGGAGCTGTTTTTT.

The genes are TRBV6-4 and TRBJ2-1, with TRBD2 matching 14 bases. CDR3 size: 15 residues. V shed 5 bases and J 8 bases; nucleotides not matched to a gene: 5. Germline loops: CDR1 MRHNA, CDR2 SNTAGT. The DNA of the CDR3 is TGTGCCAGCAGTAGGACTAGCGGGGGGCTCGATGAGCAGTTCTTC. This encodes CASSRTSGGLDEQFF.

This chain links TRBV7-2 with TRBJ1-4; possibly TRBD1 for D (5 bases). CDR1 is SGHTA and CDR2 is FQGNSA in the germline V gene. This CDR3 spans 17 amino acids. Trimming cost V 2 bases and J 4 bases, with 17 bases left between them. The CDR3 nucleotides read TGTGCCAGCAGCTTACCCCTCGTGGCAGGGTTTAATGAAAAACTGTTTTTT. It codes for CASSLPLVAGFNEKLFF.

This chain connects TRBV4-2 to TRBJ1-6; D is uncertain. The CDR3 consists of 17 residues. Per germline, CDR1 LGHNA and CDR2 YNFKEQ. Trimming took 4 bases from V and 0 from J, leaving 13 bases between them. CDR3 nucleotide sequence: TGTGCCAGCAGCCTATTGACTGAGAGCTCCTATAATTCACCCCTCCACTTT. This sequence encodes CASSLLTESSYNSPLHF.

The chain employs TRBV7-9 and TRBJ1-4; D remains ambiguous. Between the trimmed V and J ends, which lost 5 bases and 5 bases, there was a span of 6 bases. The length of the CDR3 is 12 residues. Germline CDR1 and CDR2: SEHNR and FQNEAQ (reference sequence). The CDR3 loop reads CASSQNNEKLFF. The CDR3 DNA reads TGTGCCAGCAGCCAGAACAATGAAAAACTGTTTTTT.

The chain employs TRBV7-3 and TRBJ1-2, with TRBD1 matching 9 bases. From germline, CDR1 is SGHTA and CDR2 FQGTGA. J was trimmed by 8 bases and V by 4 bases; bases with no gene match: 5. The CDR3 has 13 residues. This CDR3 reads CASSSRTGEGYTF. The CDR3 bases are TGTGCCAGCAGCTCCCGGACAGGGGAAGGCTACACCTTC.

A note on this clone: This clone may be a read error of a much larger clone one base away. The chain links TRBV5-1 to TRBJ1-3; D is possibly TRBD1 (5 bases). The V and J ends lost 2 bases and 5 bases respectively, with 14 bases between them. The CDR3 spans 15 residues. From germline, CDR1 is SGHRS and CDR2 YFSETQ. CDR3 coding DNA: TGCGCCAGCAGCTTTGGGCAGGGCGCCAGAAACACCATATATTTT. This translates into CASSFGQGARNTIYF.

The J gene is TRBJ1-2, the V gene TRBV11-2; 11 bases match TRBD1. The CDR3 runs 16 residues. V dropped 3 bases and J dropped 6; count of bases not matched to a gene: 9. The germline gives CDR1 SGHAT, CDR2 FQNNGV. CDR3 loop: CASSFSGTGGPDGYTF. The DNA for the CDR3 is TGTGCCAGCAGCTTTTCCGGGACAGGGGGGCCTGATGGCTACACCTTC.

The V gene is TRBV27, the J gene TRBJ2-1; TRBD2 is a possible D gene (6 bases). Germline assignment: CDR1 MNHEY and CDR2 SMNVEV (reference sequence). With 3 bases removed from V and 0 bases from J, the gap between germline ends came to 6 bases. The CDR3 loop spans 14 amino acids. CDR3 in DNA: TGTGCCAGCAGTTTCGGGGGCTCCTACAATGAGCAGTTCTTC. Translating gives CASSFGGSYNEQFF.

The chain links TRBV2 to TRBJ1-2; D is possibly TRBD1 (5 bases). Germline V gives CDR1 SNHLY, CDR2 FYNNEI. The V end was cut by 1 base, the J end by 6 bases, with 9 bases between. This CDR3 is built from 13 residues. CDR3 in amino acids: CASSEESGHGYTF. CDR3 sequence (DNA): TGTGCCAGCAGTGAAGAGTCAGGGCATGGCTACACCTTC. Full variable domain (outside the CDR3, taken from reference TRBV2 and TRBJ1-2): EPEVTQTPSHQVTQMGQEVILRCVPISNHLYFYWYRQILGQKVEFLVSFYNNEISEKSEIFDDQFSVERPDGSNFTLKIRSTKLEDSAMYFCASSEESGHGYTFGSGTRLTVV.

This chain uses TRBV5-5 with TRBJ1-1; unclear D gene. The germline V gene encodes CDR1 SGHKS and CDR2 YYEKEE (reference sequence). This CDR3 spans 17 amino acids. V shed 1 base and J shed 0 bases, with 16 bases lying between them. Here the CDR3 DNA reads TGTGCCAGCAGCTTGATAGGACTCAATTCGATGAACACTGAAGCTTTCTTT. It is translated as CASSLIGLNSMNTEAFF.

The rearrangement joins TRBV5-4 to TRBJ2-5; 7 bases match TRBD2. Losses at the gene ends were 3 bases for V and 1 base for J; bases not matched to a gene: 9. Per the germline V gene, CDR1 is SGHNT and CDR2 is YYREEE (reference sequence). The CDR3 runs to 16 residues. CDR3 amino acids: CASSSTQSGAQETQYF. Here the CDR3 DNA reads TGTGCCAGCAGCTCTACACAAAGCGGGGCCCAAGAGACCCAGTACTTC. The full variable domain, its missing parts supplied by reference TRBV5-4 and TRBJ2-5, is ETGVTQSPTHLIKTRGQQVTLRCSSQSGHNTVSWYQQALGQGPQFIFQYYREEENGRGNFPPRFSGLQFPNYSSELNVNALELDDSALYLCASSSTQSGAQETQYFGPGTRLLVL.

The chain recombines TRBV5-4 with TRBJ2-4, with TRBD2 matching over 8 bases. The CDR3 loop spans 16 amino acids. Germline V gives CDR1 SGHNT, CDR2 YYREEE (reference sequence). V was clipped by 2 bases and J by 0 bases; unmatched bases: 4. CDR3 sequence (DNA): TGTGCCAGCAGCTTAGCGGGGGAACTAGCCAAAAACATTCAGTACTTC. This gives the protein CASSLAGELAKNIQYF.

As DNA, the CDR3 is TGTGCCAGCAGCTTAGACAGGGCAACAACTAATGAAAAACTGTTTTTT. Its translation is CASSLDRATTNEKLFF. V usage is TRBV11-2 and J usage is TRBJ1-4, with D possibly TRBD1 on 5 matching bases. The CDR3 contains 16 residues. The V gene lost 0 bases and the J gene lost 0 bases, with 8 bases spanning the gap. Germline V lookup: CDR1 SGHAT, CDR2 FQNNGV.

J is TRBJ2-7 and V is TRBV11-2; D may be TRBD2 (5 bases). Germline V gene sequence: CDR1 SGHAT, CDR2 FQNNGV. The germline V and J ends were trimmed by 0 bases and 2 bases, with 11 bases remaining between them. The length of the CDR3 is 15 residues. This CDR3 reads CASSLDGLGTYEQYF. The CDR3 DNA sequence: TGTGCCAGCAGCTTAGATGGACTCGGTACCTACGAGCAGTACTTC.

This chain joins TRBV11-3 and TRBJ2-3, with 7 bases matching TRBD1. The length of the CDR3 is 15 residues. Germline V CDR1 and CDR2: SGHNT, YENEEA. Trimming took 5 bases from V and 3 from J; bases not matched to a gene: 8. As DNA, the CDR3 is TGTGCCAGCAGCATTACAGGGGTCGCAACAGATACGCAGTATTTT. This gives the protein CASSITGVATDTQYF.